This T cell receptor (beta chain) was observed in a study of T cells after posttransplantation cyclophosphamide. Treatment was busulfan-fludarabine conditioning, a marrow graft, and cyclophosphamide on days +3 and +4. Clones were read by immunoSEQ multiplex PCR, and TCRdb kept only the in-frame ones, dropping some. The table lists around 4,100 clones, approximately 80% of them singletons. As to this clone: The antigen remains undetermined.

Study results and limitations: Tissue-infiltrating T cells from skin or gut overlapped little with blood T cells.

The clonotype originates from a male patient between 45 and 60 years old who received an allogeneic stem cell transplant from an unrelated donor, was CMV-positive, and had acute GVHD only. Certain T cells may be donor cells from the graft. The source material was PBMCs, sampled 25 to 30 days after a stem cell transplant with posttransplant cyclophosphamide.

This CDR3 reads CASRKDFPTEQYF. The CDR3 region has the DNA TGTGCCAGCAGAAAGGACTTTCCTACGGAGCAGTACTTC. V is TRBV7-9 and J is TRBJ2-7, with a weak D call TRBD2 (5 bases). The CDR3 extends over 13 amino acids. The V gene lost 6 bases and the J gene lost 7 bases, with 16 bases spanning the gap. Germline V gives CDR1 SEHNR, CDR2 FQNEAQ (reference sequence).